The clone carrying this T cell receptor (beta chain) was observed a single time. Its antigen is currently unknown. Per germline, CDR1 DFQATT and CDR2 SNEGSKA (reference sequence). This CDR3 has 15 amino acids. V trimming: 4 bases; J trimming: 3 bases; junction bases outside the gene matches: 10. Next came a second PCR, run for about 6 to 12 cycles, which used a sample-barcoded 5' primer along with a J-beta primer mix. TCRdb reprocessed the 5' RACE reads with MiXCR, giving one entry per CDR3 protein. The table includes about 570,000 distinct CDR3 sequences, roughly 28% detected once. This record comes from a study of blood T cells in healthy people across ages. Study findings and constraints: Diversity was higher, and naive CD4+ cells more numerous, in long-lived donors than in aged donors.

Isolating PBMCs gave at least 6.5 million of these cells per sample. The sequencing sample was made of blood. This chain connects TRBV20-1 to TRBJ1-1; TRBD1 agrees at 8 bases. The sequence was obtained from a woman aged 65 to 85 in good health. CDR3 amino acids: CSAMTAGGRYTEAFF. The CDR3, as DNA: TGCAGTGCTATGACGGCAGGGGGCCGATACACTGAAGCTTTCTTT.